This note documents a single T cell receptor (beta chain) sequence. Time point noted: cycle 4 day 1 (C4D1), after around six weeks of nivolumab. Every patient had relapsed following autologous stem cell transplantation, and cohorts differed in brentuximab vedotin exposure. The method was immunoSEQ multiplex PCR; TCRdb's version includes in-frame clones alone and lacks a portion of them. The table lists tens of thousands of clones, roughly 80% of them singletons. V lost 1 base and J lost 1, with 10 bases in between. The germline gives CDR1 LNHDA, CDR2 SQIVND (reference sequence). This CDR3 region has 15 residues. These data are taken from a study of PD-1 blockade in classical Hodgkin lymphoma.

The sample consisted of peripheral blood mononuclear cells (PBMCs), taken before the fourth cycle of nivolumab. This sequence was found in a human donor with classical Hodgkin lymphoma. This chain uses TRBV19 with TRBJ1-1; the D is unclear. CDR3 region: CASSIASHANTEAFF. DNA for the CDR3: TGTGCCAGTAGTATAGCGTCACACGCGAACACTGAAGCTTTCTTT.